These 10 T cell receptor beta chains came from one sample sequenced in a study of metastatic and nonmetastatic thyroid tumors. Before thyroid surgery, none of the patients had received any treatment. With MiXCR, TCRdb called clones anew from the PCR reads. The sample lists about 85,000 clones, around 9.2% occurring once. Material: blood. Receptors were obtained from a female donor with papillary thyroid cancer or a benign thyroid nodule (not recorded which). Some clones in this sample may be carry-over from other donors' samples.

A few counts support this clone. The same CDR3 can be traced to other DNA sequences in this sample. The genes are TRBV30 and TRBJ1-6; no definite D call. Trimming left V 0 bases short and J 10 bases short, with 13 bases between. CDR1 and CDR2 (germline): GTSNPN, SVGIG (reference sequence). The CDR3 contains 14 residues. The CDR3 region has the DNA TGTGCCTGGAGTGTTGGGCAGGAAGGGTCACCCCTCCACTTT. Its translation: CAWSVGQEGSPLHF.

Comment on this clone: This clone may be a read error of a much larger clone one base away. CDR3 sequence: CASSSGTGGSNQPQHF. CDR3 nucleotide sequence: TGTGCCAGCAGCTCAGGGACAGGGGGCTCAAATCAGCCCCAGCATTTT. V gene TRBV9 combines with J gene TRBJ1-5; 12 nucleotides match TRBD1. The J segment lost 4 bases and the V segment lost 4 bases, leaving 6 bases of the junction unmatched. Germline V gene data show CDR1 as SGDLS and CDR2 as YYNGEE. CDR3 length equals 16 residues.

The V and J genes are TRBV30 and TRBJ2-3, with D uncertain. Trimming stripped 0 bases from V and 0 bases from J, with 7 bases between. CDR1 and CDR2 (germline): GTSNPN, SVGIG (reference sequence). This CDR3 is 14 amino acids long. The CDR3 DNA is TGTGCCTGGAGTGTAGTCCCCAGCACAGATACGCAGTATTTT. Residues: CAWSVVPSTDTQYF.

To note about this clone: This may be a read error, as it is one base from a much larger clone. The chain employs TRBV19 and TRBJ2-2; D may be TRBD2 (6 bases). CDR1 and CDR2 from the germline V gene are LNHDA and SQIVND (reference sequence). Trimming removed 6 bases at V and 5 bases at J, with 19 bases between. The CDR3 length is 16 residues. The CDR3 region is CASSPGLPQCTGELFF. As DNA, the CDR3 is TGTGCCAGTAGCCCGGGACTCCCTCAGTGTACCGGGGAGCTGTTTTTT.

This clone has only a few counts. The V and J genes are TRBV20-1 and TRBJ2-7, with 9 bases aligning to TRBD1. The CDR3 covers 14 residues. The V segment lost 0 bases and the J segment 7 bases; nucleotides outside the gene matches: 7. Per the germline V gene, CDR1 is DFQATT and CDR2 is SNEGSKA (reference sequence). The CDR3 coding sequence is TGCAGTGCTAGAGACACAGGGGGCTTCAAGGAGCAGTACTTC. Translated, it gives CSARDTGGFKEQYF.

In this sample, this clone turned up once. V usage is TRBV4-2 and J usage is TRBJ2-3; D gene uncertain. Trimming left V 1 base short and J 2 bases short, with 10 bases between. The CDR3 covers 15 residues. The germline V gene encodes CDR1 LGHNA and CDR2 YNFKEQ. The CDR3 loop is CASSQVVGDTDTQYF. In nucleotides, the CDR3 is TGTGCCAGCAGCCAAGTAGTGGGCGACACAGATACGCAGTATTTT.

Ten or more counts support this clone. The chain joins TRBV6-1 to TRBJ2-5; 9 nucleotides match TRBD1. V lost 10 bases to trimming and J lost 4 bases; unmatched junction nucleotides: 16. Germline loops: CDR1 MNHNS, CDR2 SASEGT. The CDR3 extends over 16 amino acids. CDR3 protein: CATLPYEGDRVETQYF. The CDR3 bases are TGTGCCACCCTTCCGTACGAGGGGGACAGGGTAGAGACCCAGTACTTC.

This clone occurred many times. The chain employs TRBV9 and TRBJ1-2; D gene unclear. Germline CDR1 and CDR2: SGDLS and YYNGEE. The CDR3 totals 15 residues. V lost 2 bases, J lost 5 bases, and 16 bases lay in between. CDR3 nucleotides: TGTGCCAGCAGCGTCACGGGTGTGACCGTTTATGGCTACACCTTC. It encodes CASSVTGVTVYGYTF.

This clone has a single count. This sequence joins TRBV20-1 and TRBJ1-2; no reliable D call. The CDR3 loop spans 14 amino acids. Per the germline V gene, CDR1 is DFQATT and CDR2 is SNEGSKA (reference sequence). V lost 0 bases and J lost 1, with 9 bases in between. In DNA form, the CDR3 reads TGCAGTGCTAGAGAACTACGGGGTAACTATGGCTACACCTTC. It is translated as CSARELRGNYGYTF.

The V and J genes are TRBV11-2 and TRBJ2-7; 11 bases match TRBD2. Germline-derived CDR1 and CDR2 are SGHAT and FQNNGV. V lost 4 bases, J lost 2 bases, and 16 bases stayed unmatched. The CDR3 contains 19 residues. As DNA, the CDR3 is TGTGCCAGCAGCTCCCCTCCGGCGACTAGCGGGATAGGCGCCTACGAGCAGTACGTC. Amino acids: CASSSPPATSGIGAYEQYV.